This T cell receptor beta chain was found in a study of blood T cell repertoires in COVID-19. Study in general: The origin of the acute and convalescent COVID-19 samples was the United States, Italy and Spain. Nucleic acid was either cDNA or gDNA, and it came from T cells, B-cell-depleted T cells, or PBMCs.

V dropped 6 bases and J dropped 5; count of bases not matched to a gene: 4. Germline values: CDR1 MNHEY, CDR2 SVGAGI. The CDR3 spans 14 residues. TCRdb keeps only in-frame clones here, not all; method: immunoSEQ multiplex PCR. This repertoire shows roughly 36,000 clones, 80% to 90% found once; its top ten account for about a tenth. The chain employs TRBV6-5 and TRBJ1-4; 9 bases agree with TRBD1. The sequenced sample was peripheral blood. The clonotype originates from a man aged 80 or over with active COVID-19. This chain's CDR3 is CASRRGTGNEKLFF. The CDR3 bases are TGTGCCAGCAGGCGGGGGACAGGGAATGAAAAACTGTTTTTT.